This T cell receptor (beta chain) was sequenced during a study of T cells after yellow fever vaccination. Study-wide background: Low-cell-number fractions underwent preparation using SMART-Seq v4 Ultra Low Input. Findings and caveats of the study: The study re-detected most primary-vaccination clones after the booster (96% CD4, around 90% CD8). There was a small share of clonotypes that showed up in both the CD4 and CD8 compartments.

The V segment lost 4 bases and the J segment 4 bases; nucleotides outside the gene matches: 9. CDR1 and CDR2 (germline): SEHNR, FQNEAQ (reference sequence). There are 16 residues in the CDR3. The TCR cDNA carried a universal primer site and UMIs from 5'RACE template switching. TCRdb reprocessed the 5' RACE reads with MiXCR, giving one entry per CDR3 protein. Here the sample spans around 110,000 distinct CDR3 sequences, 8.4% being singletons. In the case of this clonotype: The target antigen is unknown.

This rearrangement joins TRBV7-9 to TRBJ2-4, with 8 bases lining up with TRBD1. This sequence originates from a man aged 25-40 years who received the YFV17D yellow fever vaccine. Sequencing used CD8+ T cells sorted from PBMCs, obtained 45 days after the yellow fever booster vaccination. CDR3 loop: CASSSGWTGTKNIQYF. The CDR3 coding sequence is TGTGCCAGCAGCTCGGGATGGACAGGGACAAAAAACATTCAGTACTTC.